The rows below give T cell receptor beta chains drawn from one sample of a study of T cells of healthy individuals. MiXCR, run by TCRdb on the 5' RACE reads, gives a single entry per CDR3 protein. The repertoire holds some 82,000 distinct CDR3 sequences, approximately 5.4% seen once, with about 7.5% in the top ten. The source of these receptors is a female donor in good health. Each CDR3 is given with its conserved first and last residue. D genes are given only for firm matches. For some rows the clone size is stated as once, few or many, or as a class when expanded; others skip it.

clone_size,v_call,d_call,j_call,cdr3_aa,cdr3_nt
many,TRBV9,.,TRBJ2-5,CASSVSGGTQETQYF,TGTGCCAGCAGCGTTTCCGGGGGTACCCAAGAGACCCAGTACTTC
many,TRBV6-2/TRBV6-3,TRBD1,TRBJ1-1,CASSTRDRGGTEAFF,TGTGCCAGCAGTACGCGGGACAGGGGAGGGACTGAAGCTTTCTTT
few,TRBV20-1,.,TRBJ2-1,CSARVGGSSYNEQFF,TGCAGTGCTAGAGTTGGGGGAAGCTCCTACAATGAGCAGTTCTTC
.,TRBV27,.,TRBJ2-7,CASTWGVGAYEQYF,TGTGCCAGCACGTGGGGGGTGGGGGCCTACGAGCAGTACTTC
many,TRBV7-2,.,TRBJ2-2,CASSWGGSGELFF,TGTGCCAGCAGCTGGGGCGGCTCCGGGGAGCTGTTTTTT
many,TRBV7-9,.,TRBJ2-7,CASSRIFRDSSYEQYF,TGTGCCAGCAGCCGCATTTTTCGGGACTCCTCCTACGAGCAGTACTTC
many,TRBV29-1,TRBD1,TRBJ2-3,CSVSTGAGQKDTQYF,TGCAGCGTCTCAACAGGGGCCGGGCAAAAAGATACGCAGTATTTT
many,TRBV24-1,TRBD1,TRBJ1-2,CATSDGDRFGYTF,TGTGCCACCAGTGATGGGGACAGGTTTGGCTACACCTTC
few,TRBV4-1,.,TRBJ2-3,CASSQDHGADTQYF,TGCGCCAGCAGCCAAGATCACGGGGCAGATACGCAGTATTTT
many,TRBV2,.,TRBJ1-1,CASRLNTEAFF,TGTGCCAGCAGGCTGAACACTGAAGCTTTCTTT